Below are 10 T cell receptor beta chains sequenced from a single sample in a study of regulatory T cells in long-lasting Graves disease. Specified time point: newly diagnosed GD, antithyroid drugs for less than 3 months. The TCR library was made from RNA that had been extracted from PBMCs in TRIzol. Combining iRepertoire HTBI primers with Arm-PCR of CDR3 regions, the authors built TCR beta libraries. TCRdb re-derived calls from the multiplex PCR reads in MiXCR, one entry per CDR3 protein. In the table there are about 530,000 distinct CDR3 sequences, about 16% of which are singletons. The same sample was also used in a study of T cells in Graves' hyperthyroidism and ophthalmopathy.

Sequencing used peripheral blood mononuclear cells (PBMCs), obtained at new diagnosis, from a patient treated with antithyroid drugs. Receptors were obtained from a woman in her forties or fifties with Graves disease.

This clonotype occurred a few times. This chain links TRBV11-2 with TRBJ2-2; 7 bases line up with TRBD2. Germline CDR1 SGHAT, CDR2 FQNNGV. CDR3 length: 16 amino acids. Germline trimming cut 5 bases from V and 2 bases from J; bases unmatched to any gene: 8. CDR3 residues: CASSPNSGANTGELFF. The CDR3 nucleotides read TGTGCCAGCAGCCCTAACAGCGGGGCCAACACCGGGGAGCTGTTTTTT.

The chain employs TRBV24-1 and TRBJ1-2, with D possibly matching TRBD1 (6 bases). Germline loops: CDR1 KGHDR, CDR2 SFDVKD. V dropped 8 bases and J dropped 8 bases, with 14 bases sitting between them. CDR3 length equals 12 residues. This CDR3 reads CATTKRGEGYTF. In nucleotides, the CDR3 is TGTGCCACCACCAAAAGGGGGGAAGGCTACACCTTC.

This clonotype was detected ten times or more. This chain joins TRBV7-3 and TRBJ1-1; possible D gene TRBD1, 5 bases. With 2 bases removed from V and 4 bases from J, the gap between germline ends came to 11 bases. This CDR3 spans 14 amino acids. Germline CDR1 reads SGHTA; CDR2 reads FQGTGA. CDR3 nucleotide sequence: TGTGCCAGCAGCTTATCGGCAGGGACCACTGAAGCTTTCTTT. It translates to CASSLSAGTTEAFF. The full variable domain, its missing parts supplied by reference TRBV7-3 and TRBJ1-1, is GAGVSQTPSNKVTEKGKYVELRCDPISGHTALYWYRQSLGQGPEFLIYFQGTGAADDSGLPNDRFFAVRPEGSVSTLKIQRTERGDSAVYLCASSLSAGTTEAFFGQGTRLTVV.

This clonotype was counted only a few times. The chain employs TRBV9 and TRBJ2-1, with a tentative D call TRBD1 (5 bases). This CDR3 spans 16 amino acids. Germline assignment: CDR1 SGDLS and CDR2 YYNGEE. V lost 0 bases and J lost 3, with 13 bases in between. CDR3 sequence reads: CASSVATGASYNEQFF. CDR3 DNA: TGTGCCAGCAGCGTAGCTACTGGGGCTAGCTACAATGAGCAGTTCTTC.

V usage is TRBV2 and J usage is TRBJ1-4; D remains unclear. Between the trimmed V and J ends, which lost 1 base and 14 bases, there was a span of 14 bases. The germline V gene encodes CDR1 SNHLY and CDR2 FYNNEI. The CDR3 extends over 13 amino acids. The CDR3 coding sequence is TGTGCCAGCAGTGAAGAGGTGGCAGGAATGCTGTTTTTT. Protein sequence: CASSEEVAGMLFF. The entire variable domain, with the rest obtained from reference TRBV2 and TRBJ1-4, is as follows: EPEVTQTPSHQVTQMGQEVILRCVPISNHLYFYWYRQILGQKVEFLVSFYNNEISEKSEIFDDQFSVERPDGSNFTLKIRSTKLEDSAMYFCASSEEVAGMLFFGSGTQLSVL.

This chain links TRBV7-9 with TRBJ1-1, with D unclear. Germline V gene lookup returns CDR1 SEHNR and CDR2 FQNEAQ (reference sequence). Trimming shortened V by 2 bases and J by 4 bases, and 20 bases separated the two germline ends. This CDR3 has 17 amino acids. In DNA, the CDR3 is TGTGCCAGCAGCTTAATCACATCGGATCCCGCTGCCACTGAAGCTTTCTTT. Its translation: CASSLITSDPAATEAFF.

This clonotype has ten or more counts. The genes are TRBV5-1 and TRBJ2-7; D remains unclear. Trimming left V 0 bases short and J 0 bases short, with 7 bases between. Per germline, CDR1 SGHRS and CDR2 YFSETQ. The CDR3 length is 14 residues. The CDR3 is CASSLGHSSYEQYF. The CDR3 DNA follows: TGCGCCAGCAGCTTGGGACACAGCTCCTACGAGCAGTACTTC. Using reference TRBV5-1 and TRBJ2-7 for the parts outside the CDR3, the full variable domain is KAGVTQTPRYLIKTRGQQVTLSCSPISGHRSVSWYQQTPGQGLQFLFEYFSETQRNKGNFPGRFSGRQFSNSRSEMNVSTLELGDSALYLCASSLGHSSYEQYFGPGTRLTVT.

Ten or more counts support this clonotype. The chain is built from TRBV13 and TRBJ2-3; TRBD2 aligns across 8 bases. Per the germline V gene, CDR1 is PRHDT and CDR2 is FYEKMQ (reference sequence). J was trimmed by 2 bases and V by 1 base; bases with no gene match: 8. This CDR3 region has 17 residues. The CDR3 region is CASSLEGAGENTDTQYF. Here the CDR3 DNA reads TGTGCCAGCAGCTTAGAGGGAGCGGGGGAGAACACAGATACGCAGTATTTT. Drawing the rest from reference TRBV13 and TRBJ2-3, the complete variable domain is AAGVIQSPRHLIKEKRETATLKCYPIPRHDTVYWYQQGPGQDPQFLISFYEKMQSDKGSIPDRFSAQQFSDYHSELNMSSLELGDSALYFCASSLEGAGENTDTQYFGPGTRLTVL.

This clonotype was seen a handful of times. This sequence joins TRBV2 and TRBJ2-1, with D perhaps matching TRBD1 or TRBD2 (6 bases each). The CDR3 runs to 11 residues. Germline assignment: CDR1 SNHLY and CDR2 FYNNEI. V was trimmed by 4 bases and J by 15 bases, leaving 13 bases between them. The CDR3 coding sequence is TGTGCCAGCAGTGGAGGGGGGCGCATGTTCTTC. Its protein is CASSGGGRMFF.

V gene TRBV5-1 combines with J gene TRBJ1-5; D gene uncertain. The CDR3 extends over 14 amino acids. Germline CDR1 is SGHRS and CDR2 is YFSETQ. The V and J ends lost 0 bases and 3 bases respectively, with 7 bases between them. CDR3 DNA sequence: TGCGCCAGCAGCTTGGACGGTTTCAATCAGCCCCAGCATTTT. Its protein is CASSLDGFNQPQHF. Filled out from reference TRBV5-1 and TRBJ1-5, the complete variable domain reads KAGVTQTPRYLIKTRGQQVTLSCSPISGHRSVSWYQQTPGQGLQFLFEYFSETQRNKGNFPGRFSGRQFSNSRSEMNVSTLELGDSALYLCASSLDGFNQPQHFGDGTRLSIL.